Each of the 32 T cell receptor beta chains below was sequenced from the same sample in a study of blood T cells in healthy people across ages (dated by TCRdb to 2014 to 2015). Library construction relied on 5' RACE. Sequencing was performed on an Illumina HiSeq 2500. The second PCR ran for roughly 6 to 11 cycles and used a J-beta primer mix along with a sample-barcoded 5' primer. In-frame beta chains were kept once TCRdb had trimmed the public reads at Q25 with fastp and called clones with MiXCR. Identical CDR3 proteins give one entry, which carries the most common genes and DNA. Counted in this sample were 700,000 to 1,000,000 distinct CDR3 sequences; around 43% of them appeared once. The top ten constitute under 20% of the sample. The sequenced material came from blood. The receptors were sampled from a man between 60 and 75 years old in good health.

There are many counts of this clonotype. The rearrangement uses TRBV6-6 and TRBJ1-5; tentatively, D is TRBD1 (5 bases). V lost 6 bases and J lost 2, with 17 bases in between. The CDR3 extends over 16 amino acids. CDR1 and CDR2 (germline): MNHNY, SVGAGI (reference sequence). CDR3 protein: CASSKLRRDGNQPQHF. In DNA form, the CDR3 reads TGTGCCAGCAGCAAACTCCGCAGGGATGGCAATCAGCCCCAGCATTTT.

This chain joins TRBV9 and TRBJ2-5; 12 positions match TRBD2. Trimming cost V 0 bases and J 2 bases; bases outside gene matches: 8. Germline assignment: CDR1 SGDLS and CDR2 YYNGEE. The CDR3 covers 18 residues. CDR3 bases: TGTGCCAGCAGCGTAGCTGGGGTACTAGCGGGGGGTCAAGAGACCCAGTACTTC. Its protein product is CASSVAGVLAGGQETQYF.

This clonotype showed up just once. The J gene is TRBJ2-5, the V gene TRBV7-8; D uncertain. From germline, CDR1 is SGHVS and CDR2 FQNEAQ. V gave up 3 bases and J gave up 11 bases, with 16 bases separating them. This CDR3 comprises 13 residues. The CDR3 DNA is TGTGCCAGCAGCTTTGGAAGGCCCTACGGGCAGTACTTC. As protein: CASSFGRPYGQYF.

The chain combines TRBV7-2 with TRBJ2-5; a possible D gene is TRBD1 (6 bases). Germline V gene data show CDR1 as SGHTA and CDR2 as FQGNSA. The V end lost 1 base, the J end lost 1 base, and 13 bases lay between the germline ends. This CDR3 is 16 amino acids long. In nucleotides, the CDR3 is TGTGCCAGCAGCTTAGGCCAAGGGGGTAGCCAAGAGACCCAGTACTTC. Its translation: CASSLGQGGSQETQYF.

The V and J genes are TRBV4-3 and TRBJ2-1; D not certain. Per germline, CDR1 LGHNA and CDR2 YSLEER. CDR3 length: 16 amino acids. V was trimmed by 1 base and J by 7 bases, leaving 17 bases between them. CDR3 DNA sequence: TGCGCCAGCAGCCAAGGCACCAGCGTGGGCCCAAATGAGCAGTTCTTC. Its protein is CASSQGTSVGPNEQFF.

The rearrangement links TRBV20-1 to TRBJ2-2, with D possibly TRBD2 on 5 matching bases. The CDR3 extends over 14 amino acids. Trimming shortened V by 6 bases and J by 4 bases, and 15 bases separated the two germline ends. Germline CDR1 is DFQATT and CDR2 is SNEGSKA (reference sequence). In DNA, the CDR3 is TGCAGTGCGCAGCGGACCCGGAGCACCGGGGAGCTGTTTTTT. This encodes CSAQRTRSTGELFF.

The rearrangement joins TRBV12-3 or TRBV12-4 to TRBJ2-5, with a weak D call TRBD1 (6 bases). The CDR3 runs 13 residues. V gave up 3 bases and J gave up 5 bases, with 10 bases separating them. CDR3 loop: CASSFAGVETQYF. The CDR3 DNA reads TGTGCCAGCAGTTTCGCAGGGGTTGAGACCCAGTACTTC.

This clonotype was detected only a few times. The V call is TRBV7-2, the J call TRBJ2-2, with unresolved D. Per the germline V gene, CDR1 is SGHTA and CDR2 is FQGNSA. The CDR3 consists of 17 residues. The V gene lost 5 bases and the J gene lost 0 bases, with 16 bases spanning the gap. The CDR3 DNA follows: TGTGCCAGCAGCCTAAATAAGAACGTCGCGAACACCGGGGAGCTGTTTTTT. Encoded protein: CASSLNKNVANTGELFF.

The chain has TRBV6-5 and TRBJ2-6; D may be TRBD1 (5 bases). This CDR3 has 17 residues. Trimming removed 0 bases from V and 0 bases from J, with 9 bases in between. Germline V lookup: CDR1 MNHEY, CDR2 SVGAGI. The CDR3 DNA is TGTGCCAGCAGTTACTCGGGGCACCTCTCTGGGGCCAACGTCCTGACTTTC. Its protein is CASSYSGHLSGANVLTF.

In the case of this clonotype: A read error is possible here, since a much larger clone lies one base away. This chain joins TRBV2 and TRBJ2-1; D ambiguous. TRBJ2-7 matches the DNA end more closely, so the J call is doubtful. The V gene's germline CDR1 is SNHLY and CDR2 FYNNEI. CDR3 length: 14 amino acids. This CDR3 is CASRPLDSYNEQYF. The CDR3 DNA sequence: TGTGCCAGCAGGCCCCTAGACTCCTACAATGAGCAGTACTTC.

V usage is TRBV12-3 or TRBV12-4 and J usage is TRBJ2-7, with D possibly being TRBD1 (6 bases). Trimming took off 2 bases at V and 6 bases at J, with 11 bases between the two ends. The CDR3 consists of 13 residues. The CDR3 reads CASSLIQGSEQYF. The CDR3 bases are TGTGCCAGCAGTTTAATCCAGGGGAGCGAGCAGTACTTC.

This chain uses TRBV28 with TRBJ2-7, with a tentative D call TRBD1 (5 bases). Trimming took 5 bases from V and 7 from J, leaving 15 bases between them. This CDR3 is 13 amino acids long. CDR1 is MDHEN, CDR2 SYDVKM, per germline. Here the CDR3 DNA reads TGTGCCAGCAGTCCAATCCAGGGATTTGAGCAGTACTTC. It encodes CASSPIQGFEQYF.

As to this clonotype: A much larger clone differs from this one at a single base, so this may be a read error. The chain combines TRBV4-3 with TRBJ2-7; D may be TRBD1 (6 bases). Trimming shortened V by 0 bases and J by 2 bases, and 8 bases separated the two germline ends. The germline gives CDR1 LGHNA, CDR2 YSLEER. This CDR3 has 14 residues. CDR3 sequence: CASSQETGPYEQYF. The DNA for the CDR3 is TGCGCCAGCAGCCAAGAAACAGGGCCCTACGAGCAGTACTTC.

The chain joins TRBV20-1 to TRBJ1-2; D remains unclear. Germline-derived CDR1 and CDR2 are DFQATT and SNEGSKA (reference sequence). The ends were cut back, 0 bases at V and 8 bases at J, with 7 bases in the middle. The CDR3 totals 11 residues. The CDR3 is CSARDLLGYTF. The CDR3 coding sequence is TGCAGTGCTAGAGATTTATTGGGCTACACCTTC.

To note about this clonotype: A much larger clonotype is one base distant, so this may be a read error. The CDR3 coding sequence is TGCGCCAGCAGCAAGGAAGGGGGCACTGAAGCTTTCTTT. Its protein is CASSKEGGTEAFF. This chain uses TRBV5-1 with TRBJ1-1; possible D gene TRBD1, 6 bases. The germline V gene has CDR1 SGHRS and CDR2 YFSETQ. V shed 4 bases and J shed 4 bases, with 11 bases lying between them. The CDR3 contains 13 residues.

V and J are TRBV4-1 and TRBJ2-5; D is perhaps TRBD2 (6 bases). V shed 4 bases and J shed 3 bases, with 15 bases lying between them. Per the germline V gene, CDR1 is MGHRA and CDR2 is YSYEKL. The CDR3 sequence is 15 residues long. The CDR3 DNA reads as TGCGCCAGCAGCCCCCGGACTACTCCTAAAGAGACCCAGTACTTC. Translation: CASSPRTTPKETQYF.

This clonotype was detected a few times. One junction end disagrees with the germline gene, perhaps due to a read error. The genes are TRBV9 and TRBJ2-1; 11 nucleotides align to TRBD2. CDR1 and CDR2 from the germline V gene are SGDLS and YYNGEE. The CDR3 sequence is 13 residues long. CDR3 amino acids: CASSGGAYNEQFF. The DNA of the CDR3 is TGTGCCAGTAGCGGGGGGGCCTACAATGAGCAGTTCTTC. The variable domain in full, completed from reference TRBV9 and TRBJ2-1, reads DSGVTQTPKHLITATGQRVTLRCSPRSGDLSVYWYQQSLDQGLQFLIQYYNGEERAKGNILERFSAQQFPDLHSELNLSSLELGDSALYFCASSGGAYNEQFFGPGTRLTVL.

This chain joins TRBV20-1 and TRBJ2-7; D may be TRBD1 (5 bases). Germline assignment: CDR1 DFQATT and CDR2 SNEGSKA (reference sequence). The CDR3 has 12 amino acids. Trimming removed 4 bases at V and 3 bases at J, with 10 bases between. CDR3 sequence reads: CSAKQGIYEQYF. CDR3 nucleotide sequence: TGCAGTGCTAAGCAGGGAATCTACGAGCAGTACTTC.

The chain carries TRBV20-1 and TRBJ1-5; D might be TRBD1 (6 bases). Trimming shortened V by 0 bases and J by 0 bases, and 21 bases separated the two germline ends. Germline values: CDR1 DFQATT, CDR2 SNEGSKA (reference sequence). The CDR3 contains 19 residues. CDR3: CSARDPGQIHPDSNQPQHF. DNA for the CDR3: TGCAGTGCTAGAGATCCCGGACAGATACATCCCGATAGCAATCAGCCCCAGCATTTT.

Comments on this clonotype: One end of the junction fails to match germline, which may point to a read error. The genes are TRBV7-7 and TRBJ2-3; 8 nucleotides align to TRBD2. The CDR3 contains 13 residues. The germline V gene encodes CDR1 SSHAT and CDR2 FNYEAQ (reference sequence). The CDR3 loop is CARSSSGGDTQYF. CDR3 in DNA: TGTGCCCGCAGCTCGAGCGGGGGAGATACGCAGTATTTT. Drawing the rest from reference TRBV7-7 and TRBJ2-3, the complete variable domain is GAGVSQSPRYKVTKRGQDVTLRCDPISSHATLYWYQQALGQGPEFLTYFNYEAQPDKSGLPSDRFSAERPEGSISTLTIQRTEQRDSAMYRCARSSSGGDTQYFGPGTRLTVL.

The rearrangement joins TRBV7-8 to TRBJ2-5; 9 nucleotides line up with TRBD1. This CDR3 region has 15 residues. Germline V gene sequence: CDR1 SGHVS, CDR2 FQNEAQ. Losses at the gene ends were 8 bases for V and 1 base for J; bases not matched to a gene: 8. This CDR3 reads CASCYTGGSQETQYF. DNA of the CDR3: TGTGCCAGCTGCTATACAGGGGGCTCCCAAGAGACCCAGTACTTC. The whole variable domain, remainder taken from reference TRBV7-8 and TRBJ2-5, is GAGVSQSPRYKVAKRGQDVALRCDPISGHVSLFWYQQALGQGPEFLTYFQNEAQLDKSGLPSDRFFAERPEGSVSTLKIQRTQQEDSAVYLCASCYTGGSQETQYFGPGTRLLVL.

CDR3 region: CASSFRVRETQYF. The CDR3 nucleotides read TGTGCCAGCAGCTTTAGGGTGCGAGAGACCCAGTACTTC. The chain carries TRBV7-8 and TRBJ2-5; the D is unclear. V lost 3 bases and J 4 bases, leaving 9 bases between the germline ends. The germline V gene encodes CDR1 SGHVS and CDR2 FQNEAQ. The CDR3 spans 13 residues.

This clonotype was seen more than once but under ten times. This rearrangement joins TRBV6-1 to TRBJ2-3; 11 nucleotides match TRBD2. V dropped 8 bases and J dropped 0; count of bases not matched to a gene: 13. This CDR3 has 18 amino acids. Germline V lookup: CDR1 MNHNS, CDR2 SASEGT. This chain's CDR3 is CASSLFIAGGISTDTQYF. As DNA, the CDR3 is TGTGCCAGCTCCCTCTTTATAGCGGGGGGGATTAGCACAGATACGCAGTATTTT.

The genes are TRBV9 and TRBJ1-1, with a tentative D call TRBD1 (6 bases). V was trimmed by 3 bases and J by 11 bases, leaving 17 bases between them. The V gene's germline CDR1 is SGDLS and CDR2 YYNGEE. CDR3 length: 13 residues. CDR3 DNA: TGTGCCAGCAGCGGAGGACAGATCCAAGAGGCTTTCTTT. Translated: CASSGGQIQEAFF. The full variable domain, completed using reference TRBV9 and TRBJ1-1, is DSGVTQTPKHLITATGQRVTLRCSPRSGDLSVYWYQQSLDQGLQFLIQYYNGEERAKGNILERFSAQQFPDLHSELNLSSLELGDSALYFCASSGGQIQEAFFGQGTRLTVV.

This clonotype was counted at least ten times. V usage is TRBV6-5 and J usage is TRBJ2-5, with 14 bases fitting TRBD2. This CDR3 has 15 amino acids. Losses at the gene ends were 6 bases for V and 3 bases for J; bases not matched to a gene: 3. CDR1 is MNHEY, CDR2 SVGAGI, per germline. CDR3 in DNA: TGTGCCAGCAGACGGACTAGCGGGGGGAAAGAGACCCAGTACTTC. It is translated as CASRRTSGGKETQYF.

A few counts support this clonotype. V and J are TRBV5-1 and TRBJ2-7; the D gene is possibly TRBD1 (6 bases). CDR1 and CDR2 from the germline V gene are SGHRS and YFSETQ. Between the trimmed V and J ends, which lost 4 bases and 6 bases, there was a span of 17 bases. The CDR3 spans 14 residues. The CDR3 DNA reads as TGCGCCAGCAGCGCCACCCGACAGGTCTCCGAGCAGTACTTC. Translation gives CASSATRQVSEQYF.

This clonotype was detected ten times or more. This could be a read error, since a much larger clone is one nucleotide away. CDR3 bases: TGTGCCAGCAGCGGACAGGGACTCTCTGGGGCCAACGTCCTGACTTTC. Its protein is CASSGQGLSGANVLTF. The V gene is TRBV12-3 or TRBV12-4, the J gene TRBJ2-6; TRBD1 aligns across 8 bases. J lost 0 bases, V lost 6 bases, and 4 bases had no gene match. The CDR3 contains 16 residues.

The rearrangement links TRBV6-5 to TRBJ2-5; 8 bases agree with TRBD2. The CDR3 length is 14 residues. Per the germline V gene, CDR1 is MNHEY and CDR2 is SVGAGI. Germline trimming cut 6 bases from V and 4 bases from J; bases unmatched to any gene: 7. CDR3 DNA: TGTGCCAGCAGAAAGAGCGGGGGTGGAGAGACCCAGTACTTC. Translation gives CASRKSGGGETQYF.

This clonotype has just one count. A read error may account for a junction end that differs from germline. The rearrangement uses TRBV7-2 and TRBJ2-1; 7 bases are shared with TRBD2. CDR1 is SGHTA, CDR2 FQGNSA, per germline. This CDR3 is 15 amino acids long. The CDR3 is CASSQGRGSYKEQFF. DNA for the CDR3: TGTGCCAGCAGCCAAGGGCGGGGGTCCTACAAGGAGCAGTTCTTC.

About this clonotype: This could be a read error, since a much larger clone is one nucleotide away. The CDR3 loop reads CSGDRDYEQYF. CDR3 DNA sequence: TGCAGCGGTGACAGAGACTACGAGCAGTACTTC. This chain uses TRBV29-1 with TRBJ2-7; perhaps TRBD1 as D (5 bases). V lost 7 bases, J lost 3 bases, and 10 bases lay in between. Germline V gene sequence: CDR1 SQVTM, CDR2 ANQGSEA. The CDR3 length is 11 residues.

Concerning this clonotype: A much larger clone differs from this one at a single base, so this may be a read error. This chain uses TRBV29-1 with TRBJ2-7, with TRBD2 as a possible D gene (5 bases). The CDR3 has 11 residues. The V gene's germline CDR1 is SQVTM and CDR2 ANQGSEA. V shed 7 bases and J shed 6 bases, with 13 bases lying between them. CDR3 DNA: TGCAGCGCTGTCCTAGCCGGCGAGCAGTACTTC. Translated: CSAVLAGEQYF.

V usage is TRBV6-2 or TRBV6-3 and J usage is TRBJ2-7, with 12 bases that match TRBD2. Germline CDR1 is MNHEY and CDR2 is SVGEGT. Trimming cost V 6 bases and J 7 bases; bases outside gene matches: 13. The CDR3 spans 16 residues. In DNA form, the CDR3 reads TGTGCCAGCAGACTCTACGCTAGCGGGGGGGCTAATGAGCAGTACTTC. Its protein product is CASRLYASGGANEQYF.